Sequencing of this T cell receptor (beta chain) was carried out in a study of neurological immune-mediated disorders. Documented time point: longitudinal time-point 1 (baseline). The table lists this clonotype with many counts. V lost 3 bases and J lost 0, with 12 bases in between. The CDR3 sequence is 15 residues long. Germline V CDR1 and CDR2: SGHRS, YFSETQ. TCRdb re-called the 5' RACE reads with MiXCR, one entry per CDR3 protein. The sample includes roughly 36,000 distinct CDR3 sequences, around 3.1% of them seen just once. This chain connects TRBV5-1 to TRBJ1-1; tentative D call: TRBD1 (6 bases). Sequencing was done on a sample of PBMCs. This receptor was taken from a woman between 55 and 75 years old with multiple sclerosis. CDR3 DNA sequence: TGCGCCAGCAGCTCCAGACAGGCCCTGAACACTGAAGCTTTCTTT. Protein product: CASSSRQALNTEAFF.